One and the same sample provided the 5 T cell receptor beta chains below, sequenced in a study of shared clonotypes between healthy human individuals. Generated by immunoSEQ multiplex PCR, the TCRdb table keeps only in-frame clones and is missing some. The table shows about 1 million clones, with about three quarters occurring only once. Material: memory CD4+ T cells sorted from blood. As to subset: CD45RA-negative fraction. Receptors were obtained from a man between 18 and 29 years old in good health.

The chain recombines TRBV11-2 with TRBJ1-2; 7 bases are shared with TRBD1. Germline trimming cut 3 bases from V and 7 bases from J; bases unmatched to any gene: 11. The V gene's germline CDR1 is SGHAT and CDR2 FQNNGV. The CDR3 length is 15 residues. The DNA for the CDR3 is TGTGCCAGCAGCTTCCACATAATTACAGGGGCTGGCTACACCTTC. Translated: CASSFHIITGAGYTF.

The genes are TRBV10-3 and TRBJ1-3; D is undetermined. Germline V lookup: CDR1 ENHRY, CDR2 SYGVKD. The CDR3 is 13 amino acids. V shed 6 bases and J shed 4 bases, with 10 bases lying between them. The CDR3 is CAIRGDVGNTIYF. DNA for the CDR3: TGTGCCATCAGGGGCGACGTCGGAAACACCATATATTTT.

The rearrangement joins TRBV5-6 to TRBJ2-7; tentative D call: TRBD2 (6 bases). The germline gives CDR1 SGHDT, CDR2 YYEEEE. Trimming took off 0 bases at V and 6 bases at J, with 16 bases between the two ends. This CDR3 region has 15 residues. The CDR3 DNA sequence: TGTGCCAGCAGCTTGGTGGCGGGACTGTTGCGCGAGCAGTACTTC. Its translation: CASSLVAGLLREQYF.

This clone was counted only a few times. The junction departs from germline at one end; a sequencing error may be responsible. This CDR3 is also generated by other DNA sequences in the sample. CDR3 loop: CASSFSLNTEAFF. In DNA, the CDR3 is TGTGCTAGCAGCTTCAGCTTGAACACTGAAGCTTTCTTT. The chain recombines TRBV7-7 with TRBJ1-1; D not certain. Germline V CDR1 and CDR2: SSHAT, FNYEAQ (reference sequence). This CDR3 spans 13 amino acids. Looking up the rest from reference TRBV7-7 and TRBJ1-1 gives the full variable domain: GAGVSQSPRYKVTKRGQDVTLRCDPISSHATLYWYQQALGQGPEFLTYFNYEAQPDKSGLPSDRFSAERPEGSISTLTIQRTEQRDSAMYRCASSFSLNTEAFFGQGTRLTVV.

The gene calls are TRBV2 and TRBJ1-1, with 9 bases aligning to TRBD1. V trimming: 7 bases; J trimming: 1 base; junction bases outside the gene matches: 4. Germline V gene sequence: CDR1 SNHLY, CDR2 FYNNEI. CDR3 size: 14 residues. The CDR3 region is CASTQGAANTEAFF. CDR3 DNA: TGTGCCAGCACACAGGGGGCGGCGAACACTGAAGCTTTCTTT.